This T cell receptor (beta chain) came from a study of CD8+ T cells in alopecia areata. The count of this clone is one. Its cognate antigen is unknown. Study results and limitations: It was lesional scalp, especially alopecia totalis/universalis, that showed higher clonality than normal scalp.

This CDR3 has 16 residues. The germline gives CDR1 SQVTM, CDR2 ANQGSEA. V gave up 3 bases and J gave up 5 bases, with 21 bases separating them. Extracted RNA was reverse transcribed into cDNA, the sequencing template. The data were produced by immunoSEQ multiplex PCR, yet TCRdb's version contains in-frame clones alone and is incomplete. The data show about 180,000 clones, roughly 65% seen once. Collected material from alopecia areata patients comprised lesional scalp punch biopsies and peripheral blood. This specimen was CD4+ T cells sorted from blood, taken at week 0. This TCR was recovered from a human donor with alopecia areata. This chain connects TRBV29-1 to TRBJ2-3; D gene unclear. CDR3 in DNA: TGCAGCGTTGAGGATCAGACCGGGTTTTCGGGAGATACGCAGTATTTT. Amino acid sequence: CSVEDQTGFSGDTQYF.